These 25 T cell receptor beta chains originate from one sample sequenced in a study of technical replicates of blood from a few donors. Libraries were prepared by immunoSEQ multiplex PCR; TCRdb keeps only in-frame clonotypes and omits some of them. The sample has 75,000 to 95,000 clones; about 95% are singletons. Sequencing used T cells isolated from PBMCs. Receptors originate from a human donor in good health.

The chain couples TRBV7-9 to TRBJ2-5; 10 nucleotides align to TRBD1. Germline lookup yields CDR1 SEHNR and CDR2 FQNEAQ (reference sequence). V dropped 4 bases and J dropped 4; count of bases not matched to a gene: 12. The CDR3 is 17 residues long. The DNA for the CDR3 is TGTGCCAGCAGCTCGACTCGACAGGGGGCATGGCGAGAGACCCAGTACTTC. It is translated as CASSSTRQGAWRETQYF.

The rearrangement links TRBV5-6 to TRBJ2-7; D remains ambiguous. Germline CDR1 and CDR2: SGHDT and YYEEEE. The V end was cut by 3 bases, the J end by 6 bases, with 10 bases between. The CDR3 covers 12 residues. CDR3 nucleotides: TGTGCCAGCAGCTCCGGGTCCACCGAGCAGTACTTC. This gives the protein CASSSGSTEQYF. Complete variable domain (other parts from reference TRBV5-6 and TRBJ2-7): DAGVTQSPTHLIKTRGQQVTLRCSPKSGHDTVSWYQQALGQGPQFIFQYYEEEERQRGNFPDRFSGHQFPNYSSELNVNALLLGDSALYLCASSSGSTEQYFGPGTRLTVT.

This clone was seen a single time. V and J are TRBV7-6 and TRBJ2-7, with 8 nucleotides matching TRBD2. Germline V gene data show CDR1 as SGHVS and CDR2 as FNYEAQ. The CDR3 runs to 14 residues. The V gene end was trimmed by 5 bases and the J gene end by 2 bases; junction bases not matched to a gene: 5. The CDR3 is CASSAGGFAYEQYF. The CDR3 bases are TGTGCCAGCAGCGCGGGAGGTTTCGCCTACGAGCAGTACTTC.

The chain is built from TRBV6-1 and TRBJ2-1; TRBD1 matches 7 bases. This CDR3 region has 13 residues. CDR1 is MNHNS, CDR2 SASEGT, per germline. Trimming removed 6 bases from V and 4 bases from J; junction bases left unmatched: 3. The CDR3: CASRRQGYNEQFF. The CDR3 nucleotides are TGTGCCAGCAGACGACAGGGATACAATGAGCAGTTCTTC.

V is TRBV6-5 and J is TRBJ1-2, with D possibly TRBD1 on 6 matching bases. CDR1 and CDR2 from the germline V gene are MNHEY and SVGAGI. The CDR3 runs 15 residues. V was shortened by 6 bases and J by 6 bases, with 20 bases between the two germline ends. In DNA, the CDR3 is TGTGCCAGCAGCCCGAACCCACAGGGCGCCCATGGCTACACCTTC. Translation: CASSPNPQGAHGYTF.

In DNA, the CDR3 is TGTGCCAGTAGTCTTAGTAGCCCCACAGATACGCAGTATTTT. It specifies CASSLSSPTDTQYF. The J gene is TRBJ2-3, the V gene TRBV19; no definite D call. The CDR3 length is 14 residues. Per germline, CDR1 LNHDA and CDR2 SQIVND (reference sequence). Trimming took 5 bases from V and 2 from J, leaving 11 bases between them.

J is TRBJ2-1 and V is TRBV29-1; D might be TRBD1 (5 bases). The V end lost 7 bases, the J end lost 5 bases, and 15 bases lay between the germline ends. Germline V gene data show CDR1 as SQVTM and CDR2 as ANQGSEA. The CDR3 is made up of 13 amino acids. The CDR3 spells CSATGPNNNEQFF. The CDR3 DNA reads as TGCAGCGCAACAGGACCAAACAACAATGAGCAGTTCTTC.

The chain carries TRBV10-1 and TRBJ2-5, with TRBD2 matching over 8 bases. The CDR3 extends over 16 amino acids. The V gene's germline CDR1 is WNHNN and CDR2 SYGVQD (reference sequence). J lost 5 bases, V lost 2 bases, and 10 bases had no gene match. The CDR3 loop is CASSEKLADSGETQYF. DNA of the CDR3: TGCGCCAGCAGTGAGAAACTAGCGGATAGCGGCGAGACCCAGTACTTC.

This chain joins TRBV11-2 and TRBJ2-4, with D hard to call. CDR3 length: 10 amino acids. Trimming took off 5 bases at V and 8 bases at J, with 4 bases between the two ends. Per germline, CDR1 SGHAT and CDR2 FQNNGV. In DNA, the CDR3 is TGTGCCAGCAGCGGAGACATTCAGTACTTC. Translated: CASSGDIQYF.

The chain is built from TRBV10-3 and TRBJ1-4, with D unresolved. CDR3 length: 15 amino acids. Trimming took off 0 bases at V and 8 bases at J, with 13 bases between the two ends. Germline V lookup: CDR1 ENHRY, CDR2 SYGVKD. Here the CDR3 reads CAISESIKPSEKLFF. The CDR3 DNA is TGTGCCATCAGTGAGTCTATTAAGCCTTCCGAAAAACTGTTTTTT.

The chain employs TRBV4-1 and TRBJ1-5; the D gene is possibly TRBD1 (5 bases). This CDR3 comprises 14 residues. With 4 bases removed from V and 2 bases from J, the gap between germline ends came to 9 bases. Germline CDR1 and CDR2: MGHRA and YSYEKL. CDR3 sequence: CASSLPGGNQPQHF. In DNA form, the CDR3 reads TGCGCCAGCAGCCTTCCGGGGGGCAATCAGCCCCAGCATTTT.

The rearrangement links TRBV27 to TRBJ2-7; perhaps TRBD1 as D (5 bases). The CDR3 length is 19 residues. The germline V and J ends were trimmed by 2 bases and 6 bases, with 29 bases remaining between them. In germline, CDR1 is MNHEY, CDR2 SMNVEV (reference sequence). The CDR3 DNA reads TGTGCCAGCAGTTTAAGAGGTTCTAAGGGGCAGTACAAAACGTCCGAGCAGTACTTC. It codes for CASSLRGSKGQYKTSEQYF.

The genes are TRBV7-2 and TRBJ2-3; TRBD2 agrees at 8 bases. Germline assignment: CDR1 SGHTA and CDR2 FQGNSA. The length of the CDR3 is 16 residues. V lost 5 bases and J lost 2; bases outside the gene matches: 9. The CDR3 region is CASSPGGLGDTDTQYF. As DNA, the CDR3 is TGTGCCAGCAGCCCCGGGGGACTAGGGGACACAGATACGCAGTATTTT.

V gene TRBV5-1 combines with J gene TRBJ2-7, with D perhaps TRBD2 (5 bases). This CDR3 spans 14 amino acids. Germline values: CDR1 SGHRS, CDR2 YFSETQ. Trimming stripped 6 bases from V and 4 bases from J, with 17 bases between. The DNA of the CDR3 is TGCGCCAGCATAAGGCAGGTCCCGGGATACGAGCAGTACTTC. It codes for CASIRQVPGYEQYF.

This chain links TRBV11-3 with TRBJ1-1; no definite D call. CDR3 length: 17 amino acids. V shed 5 bases and J shed 6 bases, with 25 bases lying between them. Looked up from germline, CDR1 is SGHNT and CDR2 is YENEEA. The CDR3 bases are TGTGCCAGCAGCCTCCAAATGCTGGGCAAATTCGAACCTGAAGCTTTCTTT. This encodes CASSLQMLGKFEPEAFF.

V and J are TRBV30 and TRBJ2-2; D not certain. V shed 0 bases and J shed 2 bases, with 10 bases lying between them. Germline CDR1 GTSNPN, CDR2 SVGIG (reference sequence). This CDR3 region has 15 residues. The CDR3 spells CAWSVQYINTGELFF. Here the CDR3 DNA reads TGTGCCTGGAGTGTACAGTACATTAACACCGGGGAGCTGTTTTTT.

This chain joins TRBV5-1 and TRBJ2-7, with D maybe TRBD2 (6 bases). V was pared by 0 bases and J by 2 bases, with 9 bases between. CDR3 length equals 14 residues. Germline V gene lookup returns CDR1 SGHRS and CDR2 YFSETQ. CDR3 in DNA: TGCGCCAGCAGCTTGGGGGACTCCCCCTACGAGCAGTACTTC. This gives the protein CASSLGDSPYEQYF. Full variable domain (rest looked up from reference TRBV5-1 and TRBJ2-7): KAGVTQTPRYLIKTRGQQVTLSCSPISGHRSVSWYQQTPGQGLQFLFEYFSETQRNKGNFPGRFSGRQFSNSRSEMNVSTLELGDSALYLCASSLGDSPYEQYFGPGTRLTVT.

This chain links TRBV6-6 with TRBJ1-4; D is uncertain. The CDR3 runs 13 residues. Trimming pared 3 bases from V and 5 bases from J, leaving 7 bases between. CDR1 is MNHNY and CDR2 is SVGAGI in the germline V gene (reference sequence). CDR3 region: CASSYDGNEKLFF. As DNA, the CDR3 is TGTGCCAGCAGTTATGACGGGAATGAAAAACTGTTTTTT.

The chain combines TRBV19 with TRBJ2-7; 13 bases line up with TRBD2. Looked up from germline, CDR1 is LNHDA and CDR2 is SQIVND (reference sequence). Losses at the gene ends were 5 bases for V and 3 bases for J; bases not matched to a gene: 7. This CDR3 is 16 amino acids long. CDR3 sequence reads: CASSPLGLAGVYEQYF. Here the CDR3 DNA reads TGTGCCAGTAGTCCCCTAGGACTAGCGGGAGTCTACGAGCAGTACTTC.

The chain carries TRBV11-3 and TRBJ2-7, with TRBD2 as a possible D gene (6 bases). The CDR3 is 14 residues long. Per germline, CDR1 SGHNT and CDR2 YENEEA. Trimming shortened V by 5 bases and J by 3 bases, and 14 bases separated the two germline ends. The CDR3 DNA sequence: TGTGCCAGCAGCCCGAACCCGGGGGACTACGAGCAGTACTTC. Its translation: CASSPNPGDYEQYF.

This chain links TRBV5-1 with TRBJ2-2, with 9 bases that match TRBD2. J lost 7 bases, V lost 2 bases, and 6 bases had no gene match. The CDR3 consists of 15 residues. The V gene's germline CDR1 is SGHRS and CDR2 YFSETQ. The CDR3 DNA reads as TGCGCCAGCAGCTTAGTAGCGGGAGTAATCGGGGAGCTGTTTTTT. It translates to CASSLVAGVIGELFF.

The V and J genes are TRBV10-1 and TRBJ2-1, with 9 bases aligning to TRBD2. Germline loops: CDR1 WNHNN, CDR2 SYGVQD (reference sequence). This CDR3 comprises 13 residues. The V gene end was trimmed by 4 bases and the J gene end by 12 bases; junction bases not matched to a gene: 7. The CDR3 DNA sequence: TGCGCCAGCAGTGTGTCGGGACTAGCTTCGCAGTTCTTC. It specifies CASSVSGLASQFF.

This sequence joins TRBV2 and TRBJ2-6; 7 bases align to TRBD1. Germline V CDR1 and CDR2: SNHLY, FYNNEI. The J segment lost 7 bases and the V segment lost 6 bases, leaving 15 bases of the junction unmatched. The CDR3 has 17 residues. The CDR3, as DNA: TGTGCCAGCAGGGGCACCGGGACAGTCCTAGGTGCCAACGTCCTGACTTTC. Translated: CASRGTGTVLGANVLTF.

The chain couples TRBV6-1 to TRBJ1-2, with D possibly being TRBD1 (5 bases). CDR1 MNHNS and CDR2 SASEGT come from the germline V gene. The V end lost 9 bases, the J end lost 5 bases, and 22 bases lay between the germline ends. CDR3 length equals 15 residues. CDR3 protein: CASLGASLVIYGYTF. The CDR3 nucleotides are TGTGCCAGTTTAGGGGCATCCCTGGTTATATATGGCTACACCTTC.

The CDR3 DNA sequence: TGCGCCAGCAGCTTAGTTGACAGTCACAATCAGCCCCAGCATTTT. Its protein product is CASSLVDSHNQPQHF. The chain uses TRBV5-1 and TRBJ1-5; D might be TRBD1 (5 bases). Germline CDR1 SGHRS, CDR2 YFSETQ. This CDR3 has 15 amino acids. V was clipped by 2 bases and J by 3 bases, with 12 bases between them.